This is a list of T cell receptor beta chains from one sample in a study of shared clonotypes between healthy human individuals. Clones were read by immunoSEQ multiplex PCR, and TCRdb kept only the in-frame ones, dropping some. The data contain 2.5 million or so clones, 90% to 95% of them seen just once; the ten biggest clones take up roughly 0.14%. The sample was naive CD4+ T cells sorted from blood. Every receptor here comes from a man in his late teens or twenties in good health. Both conserved end residues are part of each CDR3. D genes are given only for firm matches. Only part of the rows carry a size: once, few, many, or a class if the clone is expanded.

j_gene: TRBJ2-5
v_gene: TRBV5-4
abundance: NA
d_gene: NA
CDR3aa: CASSPSPGQQETQYF

j_gene: TRBJ1-2
v_gene: TRBV5-1
abundance: NA
d_gene: NA
CDR3aa: CASSLGTSHYGYTF

j_gene: TRBJ2-1
v_gene: TRBV7-3
abundance: NA
d_gene: TRBD1
CDR3aa: CASSLLGGINEQFF

j_gene: TRBJ2-3
v_gene: TRBV2
abundance: once
d_gene: TRBD2
CDR3aa: CASMGLAGGTQYF

j_gene: TRBJ2-5
v_gene: TRBV6-1
abundance: NA
d_gene: NA
CDR3aa: CASSEVGETQYF

j_gene: TRBJ2-4
v_gene: TRBV2
abundance: NA
d_gene: NA
CDR3aa: CASSEALLPFQYF

j_gene: TRBJ2-7
v_gene: TRBV5-6
abundance: once
d_gene: NA
CDR3aa: CASSGGQSYEQYF

j_gene: TRBJ1-2
v_gene: TRBV29-1
abundance: once
d_gene: NA
CDR3aa: CSVKDGRGYTF

j_gene: TRBJ2-3
v_gene: TRBV5-1
abundance: NA
d_gene: NA
CDR3aa: CASSLDPGGSTDTQYF

j_gene: TRBJ2-1
v_gene: TRBV10-3
abundance: NA
d_gene: NA
CDR3aa: CAISEPWNEQFF

j_gene: TRBJ1-4
v_gene: TRBV4-1
abundance: few
d_gene: TRBD1
CDR3aa: CASSQGQGAEKLFF

j_gene: TRBJ2-7
v_gene: TRBV7-3
abundance: NA
d_gene: NA
CDR3aa: CASTIPTESSYEQYF

j_gene: TRBJ2-5
v_gene: TRBV7-2
abundance: NA
d_gene: NA
CDR3aa: CASSFWGEYQETQYF

j_gene: TRBJ2-5
v_gene: TRBV6-1
abundance: NA
d_gene: NA
CDR3aa: CASRGIQETQYF

j_gene: TRBJ1-6
v_gene: TRBV30
abundance: NA
d_gene: TRBD1
CDR3aa: CAWIRDSENSPLHF

j_gene: TRBJ2-1
v_gene: TRBV9
abundance: NA
d_gene: TRBD2
CDR3aa: CASASRDYNNEQFF

j_gene: TRBJ2-7
v_gene: TRBV28
abundance: NA
d_gene: TRBD1
CDR3aa: CASSVRGQDYEQYF

j_gene: TRBJ1-6
v_gene: TRBV15
abundance: NA
d_gene: TRBD1
CDR3aa: CATSPRGTGNYNSPLHF